This TCR beta chain was captured in a study of T-cell reconstitution after alpha-beta-depleted transplantation in children. Study-wide points: Several patients had high TCRbeta diversity at day 60; it came from surviving recipient T cells and thymic progenitors. About two months after transplant, alpha-beta T cells reportedly came from several hundred expanded graft clones. Fresh T-cell production supplied most of the T-cell counts and diversity seen one year after transplant.

TCRbeta library preparation incorporated unique molecular identifiers. TCRdb re-derived calls from the PCR reads in MiXCR, one entry per CDR3 protein. This table has 200,000 to 250,000 distinct CDR3 sequences, roughly 25% appearing once. Germline V gene data show CDR1 as SGHRS and CDR2 as YFSETQ. Trimming left V 0 bases short and J 3 bases short, with 12 bases between. This CDR3 is 15 amino acids long. This clonotype was detected only a few times. What it binds is unknown. This receptor was obtained from a girl aged 2-10 years with Fanconi anemia, due to receive a stem cell transplant. V usage is TRBV5-1 and J usage is TRBJ1-2; D might be TRBD1 (5 bases). The sequencing here drew on PBMCs, taken before TCRalphabeta/CD19-depleted stem cell transplant. The CDR3 DNA reads as TGCGCCAGCAGCTTGGACGGGGACGGGGACTATGGCTACACCTTC. The encoded protein is CASSLDGDGDYGYTF.